This is a list of T cell receptor beta chains from one sample in a study of CD4 T cells in relation to SARS-CoV-2 and coronaviruses. TCRdb's table, derived via immunoSEQ multiplex PCR, lists solely in-frame clones and lacks some. The table has some 45,000 clones, about 80% seen once. The antigens these receptors bind are not known. The sequencing input was naive CD4+ T cells from PBMCs, cultured in vitro. The receptors shown here come from an adult with COVID-19. The CDR3 runs from the conserved cysteine through the conserved F or W. A D gene is named only where the DNA matches it firmly. Clone size is not always given. Where it is, it says once, few, many or a class for expanded clones.

DNA | CDR3 | D | J | length | V | size
TGTGCCAGCAGCCAATACGCAACTAATGAAAAACTGTTTTTT | CASSQYATNEKLFF | - | TRBJ1-4 | 14 | TRBV14 | -
TGTGCCAGCTCCAAAAGGGGGCCGAACACCGGGGAGCTGTTTTTT | CASSKRGPNTGELFF | TRBD1 | TRBJ2-2 | 15 | TRBV3-1/TRBV3-2 | -
TGTGCCTGGAGTGTCCAGGGAGCGGGAGCTTGGGAGACCCAGTACTTC | CAWSVQGAGAWETQYF | TRBD2 | TRBJ2-5 | 16 | TRBV30 | -
TGTGCCAGCAGTGAAGCGCGGCGGGCATCTAGCAATCAGCCCCAGCATTTT | CASSEARRASSNQPQHF | - | TRBJ1-5 | 17 | TRBV2 | -
TGTGCCAGCAGCTTGGCCAGGGGCGATCCTTCTAATGAAAAACTGTTTTTT | CASSLARGDPSNEKLFF | - | TRBJ1-4 | 17 | TRBV5-4 | -
TGTGCCACCAGTGATCGGACCGGAACAGATACGCAGTATTTT | CATSDRTGTDTQYF | - | TRBJ2-3 | 14 | TRBV24-1 | -
TGTGCCAGCTCACCAATGCGGAGACCGGAGCAGTACTTC | CASSPMRRPEQYF | - | TRBJ2-7 | 13 | TRBV18 | -
TGCGCCAGCAGCTTACCGAGGGGACAGAACACCGGGGAGCTGTTTTTT | CASSLPRGQNTGELFF | - | TRBJ2-2 | 16 | TRBV5-1 | -
TGCAGCGTTGAAGGCAGCTCCTACGAGCAGTACTTC | CSVEGSSYEQYF | - | TRBJ2-7 | 12 | TRBV29-1 | -
TGTGCCAGCAGCCAAGAGTCAGGGTGGAGAGCTTTCTTT | CASSQESGWRAFF | - | TRBJ1-1 | 13 | TRBV3-1/TRBV3-2 | -
TGTGCCAGCACCGGACTAGCGGGAGTTAATGAGCAGTTCTTC | CASTGLAGVNEQFF | TRBD2 | TRBJ2-1 | 14 | TRBV2 | -
TGTGCCAGCAGTCAGACAGGGTCCCTCACCGGGGAGCTGTTTTTT | CASSQTGSLTGELFF | TRBD1 | TRBJ2-2 | 15 | TRBV9 | -
TGTGCCAGCAGCGTAGGATCCGGGAACAGGGCCGGTACTGAAGCTTTCTTT | CASSVGSGNRAGTEAFF | - | TRBJ1-1 | 17 | TRBV9 | -
TGTGCCAGCAGCTTAGTTGAGGGAGGAACAGATACGCAGTATTTT | CASSLVEGGTDTQYF | - | TRBJ2-3 | 15 | TRBV7-9 | -
TGTGCCAGCAGCCTCGACCAGACTATACAGTTCTTC | CASSLDQTIQFF | - | TRBJ2-1 | 12 | TRBV7-9 | -
TGTGCCAGCAGCGGACCGCCTGAAAACACTGAAGCTTTCTTT | CASSGPPENTEAFF | - | TRBJ1-1 | 14 | TRBV5-6 | -
TGTGCCAGCAGCTTAGTTAAGGGTAGCGGGAGGGCCCTCAATGAGCAGTTCTTC | CASSLVKGSGRALNEQFF | TRBD2 | TRBJ2-1 | 18 | TRBV11-2 | -
TGTGCCAGCAGCTTAGCACTAGCGGGAGGAGAGACCCAGTACTTC | CASSLALAGGETQYF | TRBD2 | TRBJ2-5 | 15 | TRBV7-8 | -
TGTGCCAGCAGTTACCGGGGGATGAATGAGCAGTTCTTC | CASSYRGMNEQFF | - | TRBJ2-1 | 13 | TRBV6-6 | -
TGTGCCAGCAGTTGGGGACTAGCGGGAAGCAATGAGCAGTTCTTC | CASSWGLAGSNEQFF | TRBD2 | TRBJ2-1 | 15 | TRBV6-5 | once
TGCGCCAGCAGCCAAGTTTTTAGGCTAGCGGATAACTTGGGCAATGAGCAGTTCTTC | CASSQVFRLADNLGNEQFF | TRBD2 | TRBJ2-1 | 19 | TRBV4-1 | -
TGTGCCAGCAGCTCGGTAGCGGGACGCACCGGGGAGCTGTTTTTT | CASSSVAGRTGELFF | TRBD2 | TRBJ2-2 | 15 | TRBV11-2 | -
TGTGCCACCAGTGCCGGGACCCCACCCAGTTACGAGCAGTACTTC | CATSAGTPPSYEQYF | - | TRBJ2-7 | 15 | TRBV24-1 | -
TGTGCCAGCAGCTTCCGGAACACTGAAGCTTTCTTT | CASSFRNTEAFF | - | TRBJ1-1 | 12 | TRBV7-2 | -
TGTGCCAGCAGGCCTAGCGGGAGGTCATTGGGGGATGAGCAGTTCTTC | CASRPSGRSLGDEQFF | TRBD2 | TRBJ2-1 | 16 | TRBV28 | -
TGCGCCAGCAGCAAGGACAGGATATCCACAGATACGCAGTATTTT | CASSKDRISTDTQYF | TRBD1 | TRBJ2-3 | 15 | TRBV5-1 | -
TGTGCCAGCAGCCCTCCGGGACTAGCGGGAGCTGGGGCCAACGTCCTGACTTTC | CASSPPGLAGAGANVLTF | TRBD2 | TRBJ2-6 | 18 | TRBV5-4 | -
TGTGCCACGAATAGCGGGAGGGACTCCTACGAGCAGTACTTC | CATNSGRDSYEQYF | TRBD2 | TRBJ2-7 | 14 | TRBV5-4 | -
TGTGCCAGCAAGCTTCTCGCCGGGGAGACCCAGTACTTC | CASKLLAGETQYF | - | TRBJ2-5 | 13 | TRBV2 | -
TGCGCCAGCAGCCACAAACTAGCGGGAGGCGCAGATACGCAGTATTTT | CASSHKLAGGADTQYF | TRBD2 | TRBJ2-3 | 16 | TRBV4-3 | -
TGTGCCAGCAGCCCACGGGGGGCTAGCGGGTACCACAATGAGCAGTTCTTC | CASSPRGASGYHNEQFF | TRBD2 | TRBJ2-1 | 17 | TRBV5-6 | -
TGCACCAGCAGCCATCAAAAAGGCCCCGGGGGCGAGCAGTACTTC | CTSSHQKGPGGEQYF | - | TRBJ2-7 | 15 | TRBV1 | -
TGTGCCTGGAGTGATTATGGACGGCACCAGCCCAACGGGGAGCTGTTTTTT | CAWSDYGRHQPNGELFF | - | TRBJ2-2 | 17 | TRBV30 | -
TGTGCCACCAGTGACAGGGATGAGCAGTTCTTC | CATSDRDEQFF | - | TRBJ2-1 | 11 | TRBV24-1 | -
TGCGCCAGCAGCTTGGGACTAGCGGTCGGCCAAGAGACCCAGTACTTC | CASSLGLAVGQETQYF | TRBD2 | TRBJ2-5 | 16 | TRBV5-1 | -
TGCGCCAGCAGTGCAACTAGCGGGGGAAGCCAAGAGACCCAGTACTTC | CASSATSGGSQETQYF | TRBD2 | TRBJ2-5 | 16 | TRBV10-1 | -
TGTGCCAGCAGCGGCCCGGGACTAGCGGGAGATACGCAGTATTTT | CASSGPGLAGDTQYF | TRBD2 | TRBJ2-3 | 15 | TRBV11-2 | -
TGCAGCGCTGACCTAGCGGGAGCGGGGGATACGCAGTATTTT | CSADLAGAGDTQYF | TRBD2 | TRBJ2-3 | 14 | TRBV29-1 | -
TGTGCCAGCAGTGACCCCAGGGTTTACGAGACCCAGTACTTC | CASSDPRVYETQYF | - | TRBJ2-5 | 14 | TRBV25-1 | -
TGTGCCAGCAGGCCTAGCGGGCGGGGGGAGACCCAGTACTTC | CASRPSGRGETQYF | TRBD2 | TRBJ2-5 | 14 | TRBV6-5 | once
TGTGCCAGCAGTGGGACAAACACCGGGGAGCTGTTTTTT | CASSGTNTGELFF | - | TRBJ2-2 | 13 | TRBV6-4 | -
TGTGCCAGCAGCTTAGATCGGGCAGTTGAAGCTTTCTTT | CASSLDRAVEAFF | - | TRBJ1-1 | 13 | TRBV11-2 | -
TGCAGCGTTGGTCTAGCCAACACTGAAGCTTTCTTT | CSVGLANTEAFF | - | TRBJ1-1 | 12 | TRBV29-1 | -
TGCAGCGTCGTAAAGCCGGACAGATATGGCTACACCTTC | CSVVKPDRYGYTF | - | TRBJ1-2 | 13 | TRBV29-1 | -
TGTGCCAGCAGCTTGGGTACGGCGAAGCAAGAGACCCAGTACTTC | CASSLGTAKQETQYF | - | TRBJ2-5 | 15 | TRBV5-4 | -
TGTGCCAGCAGCTTAGTCTCAGGACACGAGCAGTACTTC | CASSLVSGHEQYF | - | TRBJ2-7 | 13 | TRBV11-3 | -
TGCGCCAGCAGCTCACTTGTCCAAGAAGCAGGGAATGAGCAGTTCTTC | CASSSLVQEAGNEQFF | - | TRBJ2-1 | 16 | TRBV5-1 | -
TGTGCCAGCAGTTTCTTGAACCGGGCTCTGGTATTAGGCTACACCTTC | CASSFLNRALVLGYTF | - | TRBJ1-2 | 16 | TRBV28 | once